The 9 T cell receptor beta chains below all came from one sample that was sequenced in a study of identical twins. TCRdb re-analysed the 5' RACE reads in MiXCR, keeping a single row per CDR3 protein. This table holds 520,000 or so distinct CDR3 sequences, about 20% found once. The same sample was also used in a study of T cells expressing NK-cell markers.

Sequenced sample: CD4+ T cells sorted from blood. Every receptor here comes from a woman aged 18-35 years in good health.

This clonotype appeared a few times. V usage is TRBV5-1 and J usage is TRBJ2-1; weak D call: TRBD1 (5 bases). In germline, CDR1 is SGHRS, CDR2 YFSETQ. V was pared by 4 bases and J by 9 bases, with 14 bases between. The CDR3 is 13 amino acids. The CDR3 nucleotides are TGCGCCAGCAGCCGATCAGGGTCGAGTGAGCAGTTCTTC. Residues: CASSRSGSSEQFF.

The chain links TRBV12-3 or TRBV12-4 to TRBJ2-2; TRBD2 aligns across 10 bases. Unmatched junction bases numbered 10, after V lost 3 bases and J lost 6 bases. CDR3 length: 17 amino acids. The CDR3 region has the DNA TGTGCCAGCAGTTTGAGGAGCGGGGGGGCCCTCTCCGGGGAGCTGTTTTTT. This sequence encodes CASSLRSGGALSGELFF.

This chain links TRBV7-9 with TRBJ2-5; tentatively, D is TRBD1 (6 bases). V lost 3 bases to trimming and J lost 4 bases, with 18 bases between them. Germline values: CDR1 SEHNR, CDR2 FQNEAQ (reference sequence). There are 16 residues in the CDR3. CDR3 in amino acids: CASSLWDTRGGETQYF. CDR3 DNA: TGTGCCAGCAGCTTGTGGGACACCCGGGGCGGAGAGACCCAGTACTTC.

This clonotype turned up a few times. This chain links TRBV5-1 with TRBJ2-7; TRBD2 agrees at 8 bases. Germline V gene sequence: CDR1 SGHRS, CDR2 YFSETQ. J gave up 7 bases and V 0 bases, and 9 bases lay outside the gene matches. The CDR3 sequence is 15 residues long. The CDR3 spells CASSLEFSGAGEQYF. The CDR3 DNA reads as TGCGCCAGCAGCTTGGAGTTTAGCGGGGCTGGGGAGCAGTACTTC.

The chain carries TRBV20-1 and TRBJ2-7; D not resolved. The CDR3 extends over 11 amino acids. V dropped 3 bases and J dropped 5 bases, with 8 bases sitting between them. The germline CDR1 and CDR2 sequences are DFQATT and SNEGSKA (reference sequence). CDR3 DNA: TGCAGTGCTAGTATTGGGAACGAGCAGTACTTC. Translation: CSASIGNEQYF.

This clonotype was observed a few times. The chain recombines TRBV5-1 with TRBJ2-1, with D unresolved. The CDR3 runs to 13 residues. V lost 4 bases and J lost 4, with 9 bases in between. Germline V gives CDR1 SGHRS, CDR2 YFSETQ. For the CDR3, the DNA is TGCGCCAGCAGCACGGACGGTTACAATGAGCAGTTCTTC. The encoded protein is CASSTDGYNEQFF.

V and J are TRBV7-8 and TRBJ2-6, with 7 bases lining up with TRBD1. In germline, CDR1 is SGHVS, CDR2 FQNEAQ. This CDR3 is built from 17 residues. Trimming removed 6 bases from V and 0 bases from J; junction bases left unmatched: 8. CDR3 nucleotides: TGTGCCAGCAGTTTGACAGGGATCAGCTCTGGGGCCAACGTCCTGACTTTC. This sequence encodes CASSLTGISSGANVLTF.

V is TRBV9 and J is TRBJ2-7; 7 bases agree with TRBD2. V was pared by 3 bases and J by 5 bases, with 11 bases of the junction left unmatched. The germline CDR1 and CDR2 sequences are SGDLS and YYNGEE. The length of the CDR3 is 15 residues. The CDR3 DNA reads as TGTGCCAGCAGCGCACCCATCAGCGGGACCCACGAGCAGTACTTC. Amino acids: CASSAPISGTHEQYF.

The chain links TRBV3-1 to TRBJ2-3; 7 bases match TRBD2. Unmatched junction bases numbered 3, after V lost 3 bases and J lost 3 bases. CDR1 and CDR2 (germline): LGHDT, YNNKEL (reference sequence). The CDR3 contains 14 residues. The CDR3 here is CASSHLAATDTQYF. CDR3 sequence (DNA): TGTGCCAGCAGCCATCTAGCGGCAACAGATACGCAGTATTTT.